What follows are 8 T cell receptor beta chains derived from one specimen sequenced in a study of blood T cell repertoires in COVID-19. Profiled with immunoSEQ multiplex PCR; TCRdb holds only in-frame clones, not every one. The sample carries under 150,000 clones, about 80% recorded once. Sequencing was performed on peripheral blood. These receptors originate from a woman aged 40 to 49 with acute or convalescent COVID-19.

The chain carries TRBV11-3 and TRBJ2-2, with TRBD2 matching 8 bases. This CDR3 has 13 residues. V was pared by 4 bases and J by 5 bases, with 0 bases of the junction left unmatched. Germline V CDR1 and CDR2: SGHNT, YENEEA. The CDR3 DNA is TGTGCCAGCAGCTCGGGAGGGACCGGGGAGCTGTTTTTT. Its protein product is CASSSGGTGELFF.

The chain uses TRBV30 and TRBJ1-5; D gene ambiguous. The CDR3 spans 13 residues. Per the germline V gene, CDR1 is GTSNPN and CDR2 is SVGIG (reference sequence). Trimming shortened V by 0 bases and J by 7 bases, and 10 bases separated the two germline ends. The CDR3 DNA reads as TGTGCCTGGAGTGTCCAGGCCGGCCAGCCCCAGCATTTT. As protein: CAWSVQAGQPQHF.

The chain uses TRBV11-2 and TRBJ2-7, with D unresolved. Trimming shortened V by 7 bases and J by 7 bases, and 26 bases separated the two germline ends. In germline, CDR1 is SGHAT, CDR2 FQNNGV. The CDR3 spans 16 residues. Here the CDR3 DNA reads TGTGCCAGCACCGAGACCCATTTTAGAGGCCCGGAGGAGCAGTACTTC. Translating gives CASTETHFRGPEEQYF. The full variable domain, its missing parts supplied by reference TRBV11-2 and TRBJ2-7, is EAGVAQSPRYKIIEKRQSVAFWCNPISGHATLYWYQQILGQGPKLLIQFQNNGVVDDSQLPKDRFSAERLKGVDSTLKIQPAKLEDSAVYLCASTETHFRGPEEQYFGPGTRLTVT.

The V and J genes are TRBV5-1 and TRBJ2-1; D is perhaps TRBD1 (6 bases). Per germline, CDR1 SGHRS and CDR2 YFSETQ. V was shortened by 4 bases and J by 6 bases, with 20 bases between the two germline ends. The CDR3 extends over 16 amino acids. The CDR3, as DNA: TGCGCCAGCAGCCAAACAGGGATACAGCACACCAATGAGCAGTTCTTC. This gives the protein CASSQTGIQHTNEQFF.

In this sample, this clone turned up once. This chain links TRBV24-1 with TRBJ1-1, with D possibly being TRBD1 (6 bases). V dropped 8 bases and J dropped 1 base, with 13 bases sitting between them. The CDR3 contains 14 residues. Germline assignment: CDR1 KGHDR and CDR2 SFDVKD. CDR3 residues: CATNLGTRNTEAFF. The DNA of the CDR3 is TGTGCCACCAACCTCGGGACAAGGAACACTGAAGCTTTCTTT.

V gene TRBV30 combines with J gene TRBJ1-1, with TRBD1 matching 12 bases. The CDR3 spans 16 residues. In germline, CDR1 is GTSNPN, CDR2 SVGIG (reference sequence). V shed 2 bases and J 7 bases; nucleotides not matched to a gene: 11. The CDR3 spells CAWSKNLGQGADEAFF. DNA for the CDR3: TGTGCCTGGAGTAAAAATCTGGGACAGGGGGCAGATGAAGCTTTCTTT.

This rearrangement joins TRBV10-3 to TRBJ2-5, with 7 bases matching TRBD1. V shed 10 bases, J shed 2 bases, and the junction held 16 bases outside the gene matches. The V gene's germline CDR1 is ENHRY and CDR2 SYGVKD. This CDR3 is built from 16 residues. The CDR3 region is CATGKLPGQRQETQYF. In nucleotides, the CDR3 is TGTGCCACCGGTAAACTGCCGGGACAGCGACAAGAGACCCAGTACTTC.

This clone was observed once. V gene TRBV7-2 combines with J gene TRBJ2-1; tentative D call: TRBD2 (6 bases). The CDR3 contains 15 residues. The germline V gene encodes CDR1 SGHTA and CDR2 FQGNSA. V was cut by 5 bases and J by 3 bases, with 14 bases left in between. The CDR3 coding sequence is TGTGCCAGCAGCACCGTCGGAGGGTTCTACAATGAGCAGTTCTTC. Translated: CASSTVGGFYNEQFF.